The source of this TCR beta chain is a study of control samples from healthy donors and cancer patients. Sequenced by immunoSEQ multiplex PCR; TCRdb stores in-frame clones only, minus some. In the table there are roughly 370,000 clones, 90% of which are singletons. The germline CDR1 and CDR2 sequences are SGHTA and FQGTGA. CDR3 length equals 15 residues. V was pared by 5 bases and J by 3 bases, with 9 bases of the junction left unmatched. This TCR was recovered from a man between 40 and 49 years old with head and neck cancer. Material for sequencing was PBMCs. V is TRBV7-3 and J is TRBJ2-7; 8 nucleotides line up with TRBD1. The CDR3 sequence is CASSPQGAPYYEQYF. The CDR3 region has the DNA TGTGCCAGCAGCCCGCAGGGGGCCCCGTACTACGAGCAGTACTTC.